The 20 T cell receptor beta chains presented below share a single source sample, sequenced in a study of shared clonotypes between healthy human individuals. Sequencing used immunoSEQ multiplex PCR; TCRdb keeps in-frame clones, though not all of them. The table has hundreds of thousands of clones, around 78% seen once. Sequenced sample: PBMCs. These TCRs come from a woman aged 40 to 50 in good health. Some clones in this sample may be carry-over from other donors' samples.

Comment on this clone: A clone one base away is much larger, so this may be a read error. V gene TRBV29-1 combines with J gene TRBJ1-5; a weak D match, TRBD1 (5 bases). This CDR3 spans 13 amino acids. Germline-derived CDR1 and CDR2 are SQVTM and ANQGSEA. In DNA form, the CDR3 reads TGCAACGTGACGGACAAAAGCAATCAGCCCCAGCATTTT. Residues: CNVTDKSNQPQHF. Full variable domain (remainder filled in from reference TRBV29-1 and TRBJ1-5): SAVISQKPSRDICQRGTSLTIQCQVDSQVTMMFWYRQQPGQSLTLIATANQGSEATYESGFVIDKFPISRPNLTFSTLTVSNMSPEDSSIYLCNVTDKSNQPQHFGDGTRLSIL.

The chain joins TRBV19 to TRBJ2-6, with D possibly being TRBD1 or TRBD2 (5 bases each). In germline, CDR1 is LNHDA, CDR2 SQIVND (reference sequence). V lost 3 bases, J lost 4 bases, and 13 bases lay in between. The CDR3 spans 16 residues. The DNA for the CDR3 is TGTGCCAGTAGTATCACGGGGCGCTCCGGGGCCAACGTCCTGACTTTC. It codes for CASSITGRSGANVLTF. The full variable domain, rest sourced from reference TRBV19 and TRBJ2-6, is DGGITQSPKYLFRKEGQNVTLSCEQNLNHDAMYWYRQDPGQGLRLIYYSQIVNDFQKGDIAEGYSVSREKKESFPLTVTSAQKNPTAFYLCASSITGRSGANVLTFGAGSRLTVL.

J is TRBJ1-1 and V is TRBV6-4, with no clear D. Germline values: CDR1 MRHNA, CDR2 SNTAGT. The CDR3 sequence is 13 residues long. V lost 3 bases and J lost 5, with 10 bases in between. The CDR3, as DNA: TGTGCCAGCAGTGAACTCCAAGGGACTGAAGCTTTCTTT. It translates to CASSELQGTEAFF.

The chain combines TRBV5-5 with TRBJ2-7; 9 bases are shared with TRBD1. The CDR3 extends over 15 amino acids. V lost 0 bases and J lost 3; bases outside the gene matches: 4. Germline V CDR1 and CDR2: SGHKS, YYEKEE (reference sequence). CDR3 sequence: CASSLDRGLFYEQYF. The DNA for the CDR3 is TGTGCCAGCAGCTTGGACAGGGGGCTCTTCTACGAGCAGTACTTC. Complete variable domain (other parts from reference TRBV5-5 and TRBJ2-7): DAGVTQSPTHLIKTRGQQVTLRCSPISGHKSVSWYQQVLGQGPQFIFQYYEKEERGRGNFPDRFSARQFPNYSSELNVNALLLGDSALYLCASSLDRGLFYEQYFGPGTRLTVT.

The chain links TRBV19 to TRBJ2-3; 7 bases match TRBD1. CDR1 and CDR2 from the germline V gene are LNHDA and SQIVND (reference sequence). The CDR3 is made up of 15 amino acids. V shed 3 bases, J shed 5 bases, and the junction held 8 bases outside the gene matches. The CDR3 DNA reads as TGTGCCAGTAGTATGGGGAACAGGGGCATAGATACGCAGTATTTT. Amino acid sequence: CASSMGNRGIDTQYF.

In the case of this clone: Other DNA sequences in the same sample also yield this CDR3. V is TRBV5-4 and J is TRBJ2-3; TRBD2 agrees at 7 bases. The CDR3 consists of 15 residues. CDR1 and CDR2 from the germline V gene are SGHNT and YYREEE (reference sequence). With V trimmed by 3 bases and J by 0 bases, 4 bases remained unmatched. The CDR3 region has the DNA TGTGCCAGCAGCTCGGGGACTACTAGCACAGATACGCAGTATTTT. It yields the protein CASSSGTTSTDTQYF.

Turning to this clone: Being one base from a much bigger clone, this may be a read error. The chain recombines TRBV27 with TRBJ2-1; 7 bases are a match to TRBD2. The CDR3 has 15 amino acids. Germline values: CDR1 MNHEY, CDR2 SMNVEV (reference sequence). V lost 2 bases to trimming and J lost 0 bases; unmatched junction nucleotides: 1. The CDR3 sequence: CASSLGGSSYNEQFF. In DNA, the CDR3 is TGTGCCAGCAGTTTAGGCGGGAGCTCCTACAATGAGCAGTTCTTC.

The chain employs TRBV27 and TRBJ2-7; 10 bases map to TRBD1. With 6 bases clipped from V and 4 bases from J, the junction kept 6 bases outside the gene matches. Germline lookup yields CDR1 MNHEY and CDR2 SMNVEV (reference sequence). This CDR3 comprises 14 residues. Here the CDR3 reads CASSQGQGFYEQYF. The CDR3 nucleotides read TGTGCCAGCAGCCAGGGACAGGGGTTTTACGAGCAGTACTTC.

The chain has TRBV5-1 and TRBJ1-3, with 10 bases that match TRBD1. Germline loops: CDR1 SGHRS, CDR2 YFSETQ. The junction had 9 bases not matched to a gene; V was cut back by 0 bases and J by 3 bases. The CDR3 has 18 amino acids. CDR3 region: CASSLDRSGQGNGNTIYF. As DNA, the CDR3 is TGCGCCAGCAGCTTGGATAGATCGGGACAGGGGAATGGAAACACCATATATTTT.

V gene TRBV7-9 combines with J gene TRBJ2-1; weak D call: TRBD2 (5 bases). The CDR3 is 13 residues long. The V end lost 1 base, the J end lost 9 bases, and 10 bases lay between the germline ends. Germline V gives CDR1 SEHNR, CDR2 FQNEAQ (reference sequence). CDR3 sequence: CASSLEARAEQFF. The CDR3, as DNA: TGTGCCAGCAGCTTAGAGGCGAGGGCTGAGCAGTTCTTC.

The rearrangement links TRBV5-8 to TRBJ1-5; tentative D call: TRBD1 (6 bases). The germline gives CDR1 SGHTS, CDR2 YDEGEE. There are 16 residues in the CDR3. Trimming took off 3 bases at V and 1 base at J, with 14 bases between the two ends. Here the CDR3 DNA reads TGTGCCAGCAGCTCGGAGTGGGGGGCAAGCAATCAGCCCCAGCATTTT. Amino acids: CASSSEWGASNQPQHF.

V is TRBV7-2 and J is TRBJ1-2; D is uncertain. CDR3 length: 12 amino acids. Per the germline V gene, CDR1 is SGHTA and CDR2 is FQGNSA. V lost 5 bases to trimming and J lost 4 bases, with 8 bases between them. The CDR3, as DNA: TGTGCCAGCAGCCAATTAATCTATGGCTACACCTTC. Translation: CASSQLIYGYTF.

The gene calls are TRBV2 and TRBJ2-7; 13 nucleotides agree with TRBD2. The V gene's germline CDR1 is SNHLY and CDR2 FYNNEI. The V segment lost 6 bases and the J segment 0 bases; nucleotides outside the gene matches: 5. The CDR3 sequence is 16 residues long. The CDR3 DNA reads as TGTGCCAGCAGAGGACTAGCGGGAGTGAGCTCCTACGAGCAGTACTTC. Translating it yields CASRGLAGVSSYEQYF.

The chain recombines TRBV28 with TRBJ2-7, with a tentative D call TRBD1 (7 bases). Germline V lookup: CDR1 MDHEN, CDR2 SYDVKM. CDR3 size: 16 residues. Trimming left V 2 bases short and J 3 bases short, with 17 bases between. DNA of the CDR3: TGTGCCAGCAGTTTAGCGGGGACAGTGGACTACTACGAGCAGTACTTC. The encoded protein is CASSLAGTVDYYEQYF.

The chain has TRBV5-8 and TRBJ2-7, with a tentative D call TRBD2 (5 bases). V dropped 3 bases and J dropped 7 bases, with 11 bases sitting between them. The germline gives CDR1 SGHTS, CDR2 YDEGEE. This CDR3 has 12 amino acids. The DNA of the CDR3 is TGTGCCAGCAGCTACCCTGGACTGGAGCAGTACTTC. It yields the protein CASSYPGLEQYF. Drawing the rest from reference TRBV5-8 and TRBJ2-7, the complete variable domain is EAGVTQSPTHLIKTRGQQATLRCSPISGHTSVYWYQQALGLGLQFLLWYDEGEERNRGNFPPRFSGRQFPNYSSELNVNALELEDSALYLCASSYPGLEQYFGPGTRLTVT.

The CDR3 DNA follows: TGCGCCAGCAGCATGGACTCTTTGTACGAGCAGTACTTC. It codes for CASSMDSLYEQYF. This sequence joins TRBV5-1 and TRBJ2-7, with a weak D call TRBD2 (5 bases). V was cut by 4 bases and J by 4 bases, with 12 bases left in between. Germline loops: CDR1 SGHRS, CDR2 YFSETQ. The CDR3 consists of 13 residues.

Regarding this clone: At one of its ends the junction is not consistent with the germline gene, which may arise from a read error. The chain links TRBV30 to TRBJ1-2; TRBD1 agrees at 7 bases. The germline CDR1 and CDR2 sequences are GTSNPN and SVGIG (reference sequence). This CDR3 comprises 16 residues. As DNA, the CDR3 is TGCGCCCGGAGTGTCAACCCACAGGGGACTCACTATGGCTACACCTTC. Translation: CARSVNPQGTHYGYTF.

This clone has more than one count but fewer than ten. The same CDR3 also results from other DNA sequences found in this sample. The rearrangement uses TRBV9 and TRBJ2-2, with D unresolved. The CDR3 has 13 amino acids. Between the trimmed V and J ends, which lost 6 bases and 4 bases, there was a span of 10 bases. Germline V gene sequence: CDR1 SGDLS, CDR2 YYNGEE. CDR3 nucleotides: TGTGCCAGCACCCAAGTTGGCACCGGGGAGCTGTTTTTT. It encodes CASTQVGTGELFF.

The chain couples TRBV28 to TRBJ1-2; 8 bases line up with TRBD1. The V segment lost 4 bases and the J segment 7 bases; nucleotides outside the gene matches: 8. CDR1 is MDHEN, CDR2 SYDVKM, per germline. This CDR3 has 14 amino acids. CDR3: CASSSSGGAFGYTF. The CDR3 bases are TGTGCCAGCAGTTCCTCAGGGGGCGCGTTTGGCTACACCTTC.

This rearrangement joins TRBV19 to TRBJ2-2; D might be TRBD1 or TRBD2, each matching 5 bases. Trimming cost V 10 bases and J 5 bases, with 23 bases left between them. Germline assignment: CDR1 LNHDA and CDR2 SQIVND (reference sequence). CDR3 length: 16 amino acids. The CDR3 DNA is TGTGCCACCTCGGGACGGACCGACTACGCGACCGGGGAGCTGTTTTTT. Translation: CATSGRTDYATGELFF.